Reported below is one TCR beta chain. This sample stems from a study of radiotherapy plus CTLA-4 blockade in lung cancer. Germline CDR1 and CDR2: ENHRY and SYGVKD. CDR3 size: 12 residues. Assay used: immunoSEQ multiplex PCR; TCRdb lists only in-frame clones, some missing. There are 81,000 or so clones in the sample; roughly four fifths occur only once, and about 14% lies in the top ten. This TCR was recovered from a human donor with non-small cell lung cancer that progressed on radiotherapy plus ipilimumab. The chain has TRBV10-3 and TRBJ1-1, with D uncertain. This specimen was peripheral blood, taken from a patient treated with radiotherapy plus ipilimumab. CDR3 residues: CAAGEAGTEAFF. CDR3 nucleotide sequence: TGTGCGGCGGGAGAAGCGGGAACTGAAGCTTTCTTT.